Shown below are 32 T cell receptor beta chains from a single sample sequenced in a study of shared clonotypes between healthy human individuals. The assay was immunoSEQ multiplex PCR, and TCRdb's table has in-frame clones only and misses some. Of about 2.4 million clones listed, 80% to 95% are singletons. Sequencing was done on a sample of naive CD4+ T cells from PBMCs. This sample's subset: CD45RA+ positively selected. The receptor set was obtained from a young man in good health. Some clones in this sample may be carry-over from other donors' samples.

A remark on this clone: The sample carries other DNA sequences with the same CDR3. V usage is TRBV27 and J usage is TRBJ2-2; TRBD2 is a possible D gene (5 bases). V dropped 2 bases and J dropped 4 bases, with 5 bases sitting between them. The germline V gene encodes CDR1 MNHEY and CDR2 SMNVEV (reference sequence). The CDR3 has 13 amino acids. The CDR3 DNA reads as TGTGCCAGCAGTTTAAGCGGCACCGGGGAGCTGTTTTTT. Translating gives CASSLSGTGELFF.

J is TRBJ2-7 and V is TRBV6-1; weak D call: TRBD1 (6 bases). The CDR3 loop spans 16 amino acids. Trimming cost V 2 bases and J 4 bases, with 18 bases left between them. Per germline, CDR1 MNHNS and CDR2 SASEGT. CDR3 nucleotide sequence: TGTGCCAGCAGTGAACCACTGGTCAGGGGTTCGTACGAGCAGTACTTC. Translated, it gives CASSEPLVRGSYEQYF.

CDR3 DNA: TGTGCCAGCAGGGATTTTAGCGGGGGAGACGTCTCAGGCCACAATGAGCAGTTCTTC. Protein sequence: CASRDFSGGDVSGHNEQFF. The chain links TRBV7-3 to TRBJ2-1, with 9 bases identical to TRBD2. This CDR3 contains 19 residues. The V segment lost 6 bases and the J segment 5 bases; nucleotides outside the gene matches: 20. CDR1 is SGHTA, CDR2 FQGTGA, per germline. The variable domain in full, completed from reference TRBV7-3 and TRBJ2-1, reads GAGVSQTPSNKVTEKGKYVELRCDPISGHTALYWYRQSLGQGPEFLIYFQGTGAADDSGLPNDRFFAVRPEGSVSTLKIQRTERGDSAVYLCASRDFSGGDVSGHNEQFFGPGTRLTVL.

The chain couples TRBV11-2 to TRBJ2-2; 7 nucleotides match TRBD1. V trimming: 5 bases; J trimming: 8 bases; junction bases outside the gene matches: 14. This CDR3 has 16 residues. Germline loops: CDR1 SGHAT, CDR2 FQNNGV. CDR3 sequence: CASSLRDSPRGGELFF. The CDR3 coding sequence is TGTGCCAGCAGCCTCCGGGACAGTCCTAGAGGTGGGGAGCTGTTTTTT.

The chain is built from TRBV29-1 and TRBJ1-2; TRBD1 is a possible D gene (5 bases). The CDR3 sequence is 14 residues long. V was pared by 3 bases and J by 5 bases, with 16 bases between. From germline, CDR1 is SQVTM and CDR2 ANQGSEA. In DNA, the CDR3 is TGCAGCGTTGATAAGGGGACTGCACCGTATGGCTACACCTTC. Amino acid sequence: CSVDKGTAPYGYTF.

V gene TRBV5-1 combines with J gene TRBJ2-7; a possible D gene is TRBD2 (6 bases). This CDR3 is 15 amino acids long. Germline V gene sequence: CDR1 SGHRS, CDR2 YFSETQ. V was cut by 4 bases and J by 3 bases, with 17 bases left in between. CDR3 bases: TGCGCCAGCAGCGGCCGCTTTAGCGGAGACTACGAGCAGTACTTC. Protein: CASSGRFSGDYEQYF.

The chain joins TRBV9 to TRBJ2-2; a possible D gene is TRBD1 (6 bases). CDR1 and CDR2 (germline): SGDLS, YYNGEE. The CDR3 length is 16 residues. Between the trimmed V and J ends, which lost 3 bases and 4 bases, there was a span of 16 bases. The CDR3 DNA reads TGTGCCAGCAGCGGGGGGCGGAACTCGGGCACCGGGGAGCTGTTTTTT. This translates into CASSGGRNSGTGELFF.

The chain carries TRBV7-2 and TRBJ2-1; 7 bases agree with TRBD2. Per the germline V gene, CDR1 is SGHTA and CDR2 is FQGNSA. The CDR3 sequence is 11 residues long. V was pared by 8 bases and J by 6 bases, with 1 base of the junction left unmatched. The CDR3 sequence is CASGEGNEQFF. CDR3 sequence (DNA): TGTGCCAGCGGGGAGGGCAATGAGCAGTTCTTC.

A remark on this clone: Other DNA sequences from this sample encode an identical CDR3 as well. V usage is TRBV9 and J usage is TRBJ1-5, with D unresolved. The CDR3 is made up of 14 amino acids. The V end was cut by 0 bases, the J end by 4 bases, with 8 bases between. The V gene's germline CDR1 is SGDLS and CDR2 YYNGEE. The CDR3, as DNA: TGTGCCAGCAGCGTAGCGGGTGGGAATCAGCCCCAGCATTTT. Protein product: CASSVAGGNQPQHF. The complete variable domain, with remaining parts taken from reference TRBV9 and TRBJ1-5, reads DSGVTQTPKHLITATGQRVTLRCSPRSGDLSVYWYQQSLDQGLQFLIQYYNGEERAKGNILERFSAQQFPDLHSELNLSSLELGDSALYFCASSVAGGNQPQHFGDGTRLSIL.

The rearrangement uses TRBV18 and TRBJ1-1; a weak D match, TRBD1 (6 bases). Per the germline V gene, CDR1 is KGHSH and CDR2 is LQKENI. V lost 3 bases and J 7 bases, leaving 9 bases between the germline ends. This CDR3 has 12 amino acids. CDR3 bases: TGTGCCAGCTCACCTGGACAGTATGAAGCTTTCTTT. Residues: CASSPGQYEAFF.

The rearrangement uses TRBV2 and TRBJ2-7, with D perhaps assigned TRBD1 or TRBD2 (6 bases each). Germline CDR1 and CDR2: SNHLY and FYNNEI. Trimming shortened V by 6 bases and J by 6 bases, and 18 bases separated the two germline ends. This CDR3 region has 14 residues. CDR3 sequence (DNA): TGTGCCAGCAGGCGACTAGAGGGGGGATCCGAGCAGTACTTC. Translating it yields CASRRLEGGSEQYF.

This chain joins TRBV15 and TRBJ1-2, with 7 bases lining up with TRBD1. CDR1 and CDR2 from the germline V gene are LNHNV and YYDKDF (reference sequence). The CDR3 is 13 amino acids. V gave up 8 bases and J gave up 4 bases; unmatched junction bases: 7. The chain's CDR3 is CATAQGEVYGYTF. CDR3 DNA: TGTGCCACCGCCCAGGGGGAGGTCTATGGCTACACCTTC.

Comments on this clone: The sample carries other DNA sequences with the same CDR3. The genes are TRBV18 and TRBJ1-5, with D uncertain. The CDR3 consists of 14 residues. The V gene's germline CDR1 is KGHSH and CDR2 LQKENI. With 2 bases removed from V and 0 bases from J, the gap between germline ends came to 5 bases. CDR3 nucleotides: TGTGCCAGCTCACCAACAGATAGCAATCAGCCCCAGCATTTT. The encoded protein is CASSPTDSNQPQHF. The entire variable domain, with the rest obtained from reference TRBV18 and TRBJ1-5, is as follows: NAGVMQNPRHLVRRRGQEARLRCSPMKGHSHVYWYRQLPEEGLKFMVYLQKENIIDESGMPKERFSAEFPKEGPSILRIQQVVRGDSAAYFCASSPTDSNQPQHFGDGTRLSIL.

The rearrangement joins TRBV11-2 to TRBJ2-3; no clear D. Germline CDR1 reads SGHAT; CDR2 reads FQNNGV. Trimming pared 5 bases from V and 6 bases from J, leaving 12 bases between. The CDR3 has 13 residues. The CDR3 DNA reads as TGTGCCAGCAGCACCCTGGGTGAGGATACGCAGTATTTT. This gives the protein CASSTLGEDTQYF.

This sequence joins TRBV9 and TRBJ2-7; 9 bases fit TRBD2. Germline CDR1 is SGDLS and CDR2 is YYNGEE. The CDR3 contains 15 residues. Losses at the gene ends were 4 bases for V and 2 bases for J; bases not matched to a gene: 7. The CDR3 region is CASSPRLAEAYEQYF. As DNA, the CDR3 is TGTGCCAGCAGCCCCCGACTAGCGGAGGCCTACGAGCAGTACTTC.

The chain joins TRBV29-1 to TRBJ1-2; possible D gene TRBD1, 5 bases. The CDR3 is 14 residues long. Trimming cost V 5 bases and J 4 bases, with 17 bases left between them. Germline-derived CDR1 and CDR2 are SQVTM and ANQGSEA. The CDR3 here is CSVQRGDAGYGYTF. The CDR3 DNA is TGCAGCGTTCAGAGAGGGGACGCGGGCTATGGCTACACCTTC.

The chain is built from TRBV25-1 and TRBJ2-6; no definite D call. The CDR3 totals 15 residues. The germline V gene encodes CDR1 MGHDK and CDR2 SYGVNS. Trimming left V 3 bases short and J 0 bases short, with 6 bases between. CDR3 in DNA: TGTGCCAGCAGTGATGGTGGCTCTGGGGCCAACGTCCTGACTTTC. It specifies CASSDGGSGANVLTF.

V usage is TRBV29-1 and J usage is TRBJ2-7; TRBD2 aligns across 11 bases. The CDR3 is 15 amino acids. CDR1 and CDR2 (germline): SQVTM, ANQGSEA. Trimming removed 6 bases from V and 2 bases from J; junction bases left unmatched: 9. Written as DNA, the CDR3 is TGCAGCGTCACCAGGGGACTAGCGGCAACCTACGAGCAGTACTTC. Its protein is CSVTRGLAATYEQYF.

This sequence joins TRBV28 and TRBJ2-7, with D tentatively TRBD2 (6 bases). This CDR3 has 13 residues. Germline V CDR1 and CDR2: MDHEN, SYDVKM. Trimming removed 2 bases from V and 7 bases from J, with 12 bases in between. The CDR3 region has the DNA TGTGCCAGCAGTTTAGCGGGAATTGGGGAGCAGTACTTC. It translates to CASSLAGIGEQYF. The whole variable domain, filled in from reference TRBV28 and TRBJ2-7, reads DVKVTQSSRYLVKRTGEKVFLECVQDMDHENMFWYRQDPGLGLRLIYFSYDVKMKEKGDIPEGYSVSREKKERFSLILESASTNQTSMYLCASSLAGIGEQYFGPGTRLTVT.

The chain has TRBV10-3 and TRBJ2-1; D is undetermined. CDR3 length equals 15 residues. Trimming removed 2 bases from V and 2 bases from J, with 10 bases in between. The germline V gene has CDR1 ENHRY and CDR2 SYGVKD. CDR3 amino acids: CAISEALLPYNEQFF. Here the CDR3 DNA reads TGTGCCATCAGTGAGGCTCTGCTACCCTACAATGAGCAGTTCTTC.

The chain recombines TRBV4-2 with TRBJ1-2; D is possibly TRBD1 (5 bases). V was trimmed by 2 bases and J by 3 bases, leaving 25 bases between them. The CDR3 extends over 19 amino acids. The germline V gene encodes CDR1 LGHNA and CDR2 YNFKEQ. Written as DNA, the CDR3 is TGTGCCAGCAGCCAATCTCTGGCTGGGACCGGCTCACCGGACTATGGCTACACCTTC. This encodes CASSQSLAGTGSPDYGYTF.

To note about this clone: Within the sample, other DNA sequences also encode this same CDR3. This chain links TRBV28 with TRBJ2-2; possibly TRBD1 or TRBD2 for D (6 bases each). The V gene's germline CDR1 is MDHEN and CDR2 SYDVKM. This CDR3 spans 15 amino acids. Trimming stripped 2 bases from V and 4 bases from J, with 11 bases between. CDR3 DNA: TGTGCCAGCAGTTTAGGAGGGGGTGGCACCGGGGAGCTGTTTTTT. This translates into CASSLGGGGTGELFF. Variable domain in full (rest from reference TRBV28 and TRBJ2-2): DVKVTQSSRYLVKRTGEKVFLECVQDMDHENMFWYRQDPGLGLRLIYFSYDVKMKEKGDIPEGYSVSREKKERFSLILESASTNQTSMYLCASSLGGGGTGELFFGEGSRLTVL.

The chain uses TRBV4-3 and TRBJ2-1; 14 nucleotides align to TRBD2. The CDR3 loop spans 20 amino acids. Germline CDR1 and CDR2: LGHNA and YSLEER. The V and J ends lost 4 bases and 0 bases, in that order; junction bases with no gene match: 11. In DNA, the CDR3 is TGCGCCAGCAGCCGGAGCCTGACTAGCGGGAGGGGAACCTCCTACAATGAGCAGTTCTTC. The encoded protein is CASSRSLTSGRGTSYNEQFF.

Remarks on this clone: Other DNA sequences of this sample code for an identical CDR3. The gene calls are TRBV6-5 and TRBJ1-1; the D gene is possibly TRBD1 (6 bases). The germline V gene encodes CDR1 MNHEY and CDR2 SVGAGI. The CDR3 has 13 amino acids. The V end lost 6 bases, the J end lost 0 bases, and 8 bases lay between the germline ends. The CDR3 DNA reads as TGTGCCAGCAGGAGGACAGTGAACACTGAAGCTTTCTTT. Translated, it gives CASRRTVNTEAFF.

Turning to this clone: This sample includes further DNA sequences coding for the same CDR3. The chain links TRBV7-3 to TRBJ1-1; TRBD1 aligns across 7 bases. Germline CDR1 reads SGHTA; CDR2 reads FQGTGA. This CDR3 comprises 14 residues. With 4 bases clipped from V and 5 bases from J, the junction kept 7 bases outside the gene matches. This CDR3 reads CASSSQGRGTEAFF. The DNA for the CDR3 is TGTGCCAGCAGCTCACAGGGGCGAGGGACTGAAGCTTTCTTT.

Comments on this clone: This specimen includes other DNA sequences encoding the same CDR3. The chain links TRBV7-2 to TRBJ2-7; 8 bases agree with TRBD2. The CDR3 consists of 15 residues. V shed 1 base, J shed 0 bases, and the junction held 2 bases outside the gene matches. Germline loops: CDR1 SGHTA, CDR2 FQGNSA. CDR3 sequence reads: CASSLVSGNSYEQYF. In DNA form, the CDR3 reads TGTGCCAGCAGCTTAGTTAGCGGGAACTCCTACGAGCAGTACTTC.

V is TRBV11-2 and J is TRBJ1-2; 9 bases line up with TRBD1. CDR1 is SGHAT and CDR2 is FQNNGV in the germline V gene. The junction had 8 bases not matched to a gene; V was cut back by 1 base and J by 8 bases. The CDR3 covers 15 residues. The CDR3 region has the DNA TGTGCCAGCAGCTTAGTGCCACAGGGGGCGGGAGGCTACACCTTC. Protein sequence: CASSLVPQGAGGYTF.

There are a few counts of this clone. The chain links TRBV11-2 to TRBJ2-2; D is ambiguous. Germline CDR1 reads SGHAT; CDR2 reads FQNNGV. The CDR3 extends over 13 amino acids. Between the trimmed V and J ends, which lost 3 bases and 6 bases, there was a span of 8 bases. This chain's CDR3 is CASSFHAAGELFF. CDR3 nucleotide sequence: TGTGCCAGCAGCTTCCACGCGGCCGGGGAGCTGTTTTTT.

The genes are TRBV4-3 and TRBJ2-2; 7 nucleotides line up with TRBD2. Per the germline V gene, CDR1 is LGHNA and CDR2 is YSLEER. This CDR3 is 17 amino acids long. J lost 5 bases, V lost 0 bases, and 9 bases had no gene match. The CDR3 DNA follows: TGCGCCAGCAGCCAAGATGCTAGCGGAGCGAGGACCGGGGAGCTGTTTTTT. Translated, it gives CASSQDASGARTGELFF.

A word on this clone: The sample carries other DNA sequences with the same CDR3. The J gene is TRBJ2-1, the V gene TRBV29-1; 7 bases are a match to TRBD2. This CDR3 comprises 13 residues. The V segment lost 6 bases and the J segment 4 bases; nucleotides outside the gene matches: 6. Germline CDR1 and CDR2: SQVTM and ANQGSEA. The CDR3 DNA reads TGCAGCGTGGCCCGCGGGAGTTACAATGAGCAGTTCTTC. This gives the protein CSVARGSYNEQFF.

The genes are TRBV5-1 and TRBJ2-7, with 8 bases that match TRBD2. Germline V gene lookup returns CDR1 SGHRS and CDR2 YFSETQ. CDR3 length equals 16 residues. The V gene end was trimmed by 0 bases and the J gene end by 6 bases; junction bases not matched to a gene: 11. This CDR3 reads CASSLASASGSVEQYF. The DNA of the CDR3 is TGCGCCAGCAGCTTGGCCAGTGCTAGCGGGTCTGTCGAGCAGTACTTC.

The chain is built from TRBV5-1 and TRBJ2-7, with 8 bases lining up with TRBD1. This CDR3 is 14 amino acids long. Per germline, CDR1 SGHRS and CDR2 YFSETQ. V shed 4 bases, J shed 9 bases, and the junction held 12 bases outside the gene matches. CDR3 DNA: TGCGCCAGCAGCCAGGGGGCTACCGTGATGGGGCAGTACTTC. Amino acids: CASSQGATVMGQYF.